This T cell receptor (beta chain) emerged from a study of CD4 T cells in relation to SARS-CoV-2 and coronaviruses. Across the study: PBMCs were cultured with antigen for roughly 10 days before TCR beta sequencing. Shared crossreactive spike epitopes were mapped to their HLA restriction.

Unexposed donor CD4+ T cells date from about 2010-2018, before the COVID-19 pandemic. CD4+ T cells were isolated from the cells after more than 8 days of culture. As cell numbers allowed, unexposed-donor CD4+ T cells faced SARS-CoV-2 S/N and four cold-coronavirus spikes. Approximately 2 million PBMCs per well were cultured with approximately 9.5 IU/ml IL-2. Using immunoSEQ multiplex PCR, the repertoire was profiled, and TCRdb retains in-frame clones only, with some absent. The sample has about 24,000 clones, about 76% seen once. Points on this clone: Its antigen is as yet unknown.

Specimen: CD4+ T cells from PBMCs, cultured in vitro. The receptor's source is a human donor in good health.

CDR3 sequence: CASRTGQALRDGYTF. The CDR3 DNA follows: TGTGCCAGCAGGACGGGACAGGCCCTTCGGGATGGCTACACCTTC. This chain links TRBV2 with TRBJ1-2, with 8 positions matching TRBD1. The CDR3 extends over 15 amino acids. The V segment lost 6 bases and the J segment 6 bases; nucleotides outside the gene matches: 12. The germline CDR1 and CDR2 sequences are SNHLY and FYNNEI.